The clone carrying this T cell receptor (beta chain) occurred many times. Its antigen is currently unknown. TCRdb re-called the 5' RACE reads with MiXCR, one entry per CDR3 protein. The table lists about 92,000 distinct CDR3 sequences, around 9.4% of them singletons. These data are taken from a study of CD8 T cells in ankylosing spondylitis. The CDR3 sequence is 14 residues long. V was cut by 8 bases and J by 0 bases, with 10 bases left in between. In germline, CDR1 is SGHTA, CDR2 FQGNSA. Study results and limitations: Those disease-linked clones were CD8+; they were also relatively rare in peripheral blood.

The sequencing sample was made of blood, either unsorted or a sorted T cell fraction (not recorded which). This chain uses TRBV7-2 with TRBJ2-2; no reliable D call. The TCR was taken from a male donor with ankylosing spondylitis or in good health (not recorded which). The CDR3 reads CASGDTSNTGELFF. The CDR3 region has the DNA TGTGCCAGCGGCGACACCTCGAACACCGGGGAGCTGTTTTTT. The full variable domain, with the rest looked up from reference TRBV7-2 and TRBJ2-2, is GAGVSQSPSNKVTEKGKDVELRCDPISGHTALYWYRQSLGQGLEFLIYFQGNSAPDKSGLPSDRFSAERTGGSVSTLTIQRTQQEDSAVYLCASGDTSNTGELFFGEGSRLTVL.